This section outlines one T cell receptor beta chain sequence together with its context. Sequenced by immunoSEQ multiplex PCR; TCRdb stores in-frame clones only, minus some. Of a few hundred thousand clones in the sample, more than 75% are singletons; the top ten hold 15% to 20%. This specimen belongs to a study of shared clonotypes between healthy human individuals. This CDR3 has 14 amino acids. Trimming shortened V by 1 base and J by 3 bases, and 7 bases separated the two germline ends. Germline V gene data show CDR1 as LGHNA and CDR2 as YSLEER. This sequence was found in a man between 18 and 29 years old in good health. The chain recombines TRBV4-3 with TRBJ2-1; no clear D gene. Sequencing used memory CD8+ T cells sorted from blood. The subset was: CD45RO+ cells pooled with CCR7-negative TemRA cells. CDR3 DNA sequence: TGCGCCAGCAGCCAAGGTTCTAGCTACAATGAGCAGTTCTTC. It encodes CASSQGSSYNEQFF.